This entry lists 3 T cell receptor beta chains sequenced from one sample in a study of sequential checkpoint blockade in melanoma. The table came from immunoSEQ multiplex PCR; TCRdb's copy has only in-frame clones and leaves some out. Here the sample spans 40,000 or so clones, around 32% being singletons. Treatment indicated: randomized to nivolumab then ipilimumab (arm A) or the reverse (arm B). The starting material was tumor tissue (inferred from file names), obtained from a patient given nivolumab and ipilimumab in sequence. The receptor set was obtained from a human donor with melanoma.

A few counts support this clone. A read error may produce the germline difference seen at one junction end. This chain joins TRBV4-1 and TRBJ2-7; tentative D call: TRBD1 (6 bases). Germline V lookup: CDR1 MGHRA, CDR2 YSYEKL. The CDR3 spans 13 residues. The CDR3 loop reads CASSQECTNREPF. CDR3 nucleotides: TGCGCCAGCAGCCAAGAATGCACGAACAGGGAACCTTTC.

This clone came up many times. V is TRBV11-3 and J is TRBJ1-1; D not certain. The CDR3 consists of 14 residues. The ends were cut back, 1 base at V and 1 base at J, with 7 bases in the middle. CDR1 and CDR2 from the germline V gene are SGHNT and YENEEA. CDR3 DNA: TGTGCCAGCAGCTTAGTTCAGAGGAACACTGAAGCTTTCTTT. It specifies CASSLVQRNTEAFF. The full variable domain, with the rest looked up from reference TRBV11-3 and TRBJ1-1, is EAGVVQSPRYKIIEKKQPVAFWCNPISGHNTLYWYLQNLGQGPELLIRYENEEAVDDSQLPKDRFSAERLKGVDSTLKIQPAELGDSAVYLCASSLVQRNTEAFFGQGTRLTVV.

This chain joins TRBV30 and TRBJ1-1; the D is unclear. The CDR3 spans 15 residues. V was trimmed by 3 bases and J by 3 bases, leaving 17 bases between them. Germline assignment: CDR1 GTSNPN and CDR2 SVGIG (reference sequence). CDR3 protein: CAWSLGRGGYTEAFF. CDR3 nucleotide sequence: TGTGCCTGGAGCTTGGGCCGAGGAGGGTACACTGAAGCTTTCTTT.